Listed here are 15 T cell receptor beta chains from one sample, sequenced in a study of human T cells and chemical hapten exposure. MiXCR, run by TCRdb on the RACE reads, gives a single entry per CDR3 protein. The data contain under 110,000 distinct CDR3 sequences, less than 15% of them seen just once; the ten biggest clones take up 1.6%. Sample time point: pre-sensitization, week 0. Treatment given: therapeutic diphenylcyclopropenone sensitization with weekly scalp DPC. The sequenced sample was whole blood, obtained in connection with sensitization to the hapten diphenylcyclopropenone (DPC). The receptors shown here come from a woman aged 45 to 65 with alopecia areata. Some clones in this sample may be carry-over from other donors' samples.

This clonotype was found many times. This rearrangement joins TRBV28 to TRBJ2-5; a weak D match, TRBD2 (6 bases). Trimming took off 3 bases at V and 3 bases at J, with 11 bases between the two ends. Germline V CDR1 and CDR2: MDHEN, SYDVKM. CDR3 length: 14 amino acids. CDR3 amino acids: CASSFGGPEETQYF. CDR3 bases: TGTGCCAGCAGTTTCGGGGGTCCGGAAGAGACCCAGTACTTC.

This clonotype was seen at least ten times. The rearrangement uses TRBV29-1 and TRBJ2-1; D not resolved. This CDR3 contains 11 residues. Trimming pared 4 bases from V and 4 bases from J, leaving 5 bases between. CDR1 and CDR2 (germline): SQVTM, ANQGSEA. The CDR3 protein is CSVGQYNEQFF. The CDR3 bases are TGCAGCGTTGGGCAGTACAATGAGCAGTTCTTC.

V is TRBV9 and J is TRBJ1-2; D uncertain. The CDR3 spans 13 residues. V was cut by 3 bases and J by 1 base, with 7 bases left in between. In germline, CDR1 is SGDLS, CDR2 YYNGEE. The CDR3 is CASSAGINYGYTF. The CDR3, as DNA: TGTGCCAGCAGCGCTGGCATTAACTATGGCTACACCTTC.

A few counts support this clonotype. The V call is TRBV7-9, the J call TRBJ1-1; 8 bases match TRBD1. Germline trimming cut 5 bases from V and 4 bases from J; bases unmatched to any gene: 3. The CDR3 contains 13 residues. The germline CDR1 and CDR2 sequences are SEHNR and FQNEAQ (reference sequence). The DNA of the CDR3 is TGTGCCAGCAGCCCCGGACAGGGCACTGAAGCTTTCTTT. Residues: CASSPGQGTEAFF.

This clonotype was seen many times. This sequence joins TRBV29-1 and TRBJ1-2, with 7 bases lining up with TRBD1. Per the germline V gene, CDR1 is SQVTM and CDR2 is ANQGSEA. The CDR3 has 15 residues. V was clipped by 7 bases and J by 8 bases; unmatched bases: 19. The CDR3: CSANMEGAGLGGYTF. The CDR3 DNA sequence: TGCAGCGCCAACATGGAGGGGGCAGGTCTAGGAGGCTACACCTTC.

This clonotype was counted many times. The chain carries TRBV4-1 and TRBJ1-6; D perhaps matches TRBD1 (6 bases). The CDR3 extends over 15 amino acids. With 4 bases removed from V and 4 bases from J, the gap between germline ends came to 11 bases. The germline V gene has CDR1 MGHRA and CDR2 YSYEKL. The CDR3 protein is CASSPGADYNSPLHF. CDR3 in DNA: TGCGCCAGCAGCCCAGGGGCCGATTATAATTCACCCCTCCACTTT.

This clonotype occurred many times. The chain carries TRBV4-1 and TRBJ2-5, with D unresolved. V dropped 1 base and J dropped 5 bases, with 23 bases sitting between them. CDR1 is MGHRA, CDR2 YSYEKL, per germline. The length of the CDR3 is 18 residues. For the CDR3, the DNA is TGCGCCAGCAGCCAAGGGTGGCAGGTTGGCTCCAGCGCGGAGACCCAGTACTTC. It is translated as CASSQGWQVGSSAETQYF.

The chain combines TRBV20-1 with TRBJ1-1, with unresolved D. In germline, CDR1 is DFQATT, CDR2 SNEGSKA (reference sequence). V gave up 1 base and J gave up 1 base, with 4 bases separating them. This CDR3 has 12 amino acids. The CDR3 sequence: CSARGGNTEAFF. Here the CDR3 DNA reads TGCAGTGCTAGAGGGGGGAACACTGAAGCTTTCTTT.

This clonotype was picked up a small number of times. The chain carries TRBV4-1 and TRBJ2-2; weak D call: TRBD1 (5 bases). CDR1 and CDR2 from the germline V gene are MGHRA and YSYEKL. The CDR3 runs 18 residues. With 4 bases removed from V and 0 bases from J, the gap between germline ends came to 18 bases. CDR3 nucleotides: TGCGCCAGCAGCCCGACAGTGATGCCCAGCTCGAACACCGGGGAGCTGTTTTTT. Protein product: CASSPTVMPSSNTGELFF.

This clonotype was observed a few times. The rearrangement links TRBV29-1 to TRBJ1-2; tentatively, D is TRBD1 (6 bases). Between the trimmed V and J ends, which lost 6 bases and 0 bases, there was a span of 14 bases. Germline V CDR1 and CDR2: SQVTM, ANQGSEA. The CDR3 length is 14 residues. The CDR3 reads CSVGGALTNYGYTF. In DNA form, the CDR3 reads TGCAGCGTCGGGGGGGCTCTGACTAACTATGGCTACACCTTC. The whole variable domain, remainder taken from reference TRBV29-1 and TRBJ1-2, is SAVISQKPSRDICQRGTSLTIQCQVDSQVTMMFWYRQQPGQSLTLIATANQGSEATYESGFVIDKFPISRPNLTFSTLTVSNMSPEDSSIYLCSVGGALTNYGYTFGSGTRLTVV.

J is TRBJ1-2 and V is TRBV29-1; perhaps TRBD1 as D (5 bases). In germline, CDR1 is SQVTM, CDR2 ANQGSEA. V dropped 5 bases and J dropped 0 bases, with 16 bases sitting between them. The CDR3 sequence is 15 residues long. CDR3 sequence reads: CSVREDSPANYGYTF. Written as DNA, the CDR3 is TGCAGCGTTAGAGAAGACAGTCCCGCTAACTATGGCTACACCTTC. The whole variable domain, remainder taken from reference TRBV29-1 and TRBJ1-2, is SAVISQKPSRDICQRGTSLTIQCQVDSQVTMMFWYRQQPGQSLTLIATANQGSEATYESGFVIDKFPISRPNLTFSTLTVSNMSPEDSSIYLCSVREDSPANYGYTFGSGTRLTVV.

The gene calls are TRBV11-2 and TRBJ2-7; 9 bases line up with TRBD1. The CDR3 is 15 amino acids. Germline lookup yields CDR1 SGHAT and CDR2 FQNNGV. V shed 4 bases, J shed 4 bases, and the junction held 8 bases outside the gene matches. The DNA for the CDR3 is TGTGCCAGCAGCTGCACCGGGACAGGGTGTTACGAGCAGTACTTC. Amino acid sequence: CASSCTGTGCYEQYF.

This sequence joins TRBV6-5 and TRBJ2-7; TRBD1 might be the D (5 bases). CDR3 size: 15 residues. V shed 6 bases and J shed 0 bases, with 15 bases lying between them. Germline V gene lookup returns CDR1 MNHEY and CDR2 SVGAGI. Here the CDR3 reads CASSATAISSYEQYF. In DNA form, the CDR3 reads TGTGCCAGCAGCGCGACAGCTATAAGCTCCTACGAGCAGTACTTC.

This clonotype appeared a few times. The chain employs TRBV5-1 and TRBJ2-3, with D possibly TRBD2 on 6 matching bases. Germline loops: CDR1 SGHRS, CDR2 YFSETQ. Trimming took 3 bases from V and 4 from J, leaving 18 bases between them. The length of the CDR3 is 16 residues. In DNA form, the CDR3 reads TGCGCCAGCAGCTATTTCGGGCTAGGAGGGTCAGATACGCAGTATTTT. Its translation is CASSYFGLGGSDTQYF.

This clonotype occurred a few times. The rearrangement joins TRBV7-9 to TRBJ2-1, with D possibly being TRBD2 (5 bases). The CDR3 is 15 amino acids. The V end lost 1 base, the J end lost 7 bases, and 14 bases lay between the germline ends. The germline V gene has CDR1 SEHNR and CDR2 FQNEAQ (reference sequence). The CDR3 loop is CASSLEVGRGNEQFF. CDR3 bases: TGTGCCAGCAGCTTAGAGGTAGGAAGAGGGAATGAGCAGTTCTTC.